The 8 T cell receptor beta chains reported below all come from one sample, sequenced in a study of blood T cell repertoires in COVID-19. Sequenced by immunoSEQ multiplex PCR; TCRdb stores in-frame clones only, minus some. The table records about 160,000 clones, around 82% of them present only once. Source material: peripheral blood. Source of these receptors: a woman of 80 years or more with active or convalescent COVID-19.

The chain links TRBV19 to TRBJ2-1; D uncertain. Trimming left V 1 base short and J 1 base short, with 14 bases between. Germline V lookup: CDR1 LNHDA, CDR2 SQIVND (reference sequence). The CDR3 totals 17 residues. The CDR3 sequence is CASSIVGERVSYNEQFF. Written as DNA, the CDR3 is TGTGCCAGTAGTATAGTTGGAGAGCGAGTTTCCTACAATGAGCAGTTCTTC.

The CDR3 DNA reads as TGTGCCAGCAGTGGAGCATGGACAGGATTAGTCGCTGACCTGGGAAACACCATATATTTT. The encoded protein is CASSGAWTGLVADLGNTIYF. V and J are TRBV6-1 and TRBJ1-3, with 7 nucleotides matching TRBD1. The CDR3 has 20 residues. V shed 4 bases, J shed 4 bases, and the junction held 22 bases outside the gene matches. The germline V gene has CDR1 MNHNS and CDR2 SASEGT.

V is TRBV7-9 and J is TRBJ1-2; 9 nucleotides align to TRBD1. This CDR3 has 15 amino acids. From germline, CDR1 is SEHNR and CDR2 FQNEAQ (reference sequence). Trimming cost V 2 bases and J 8 bases; bases outside gene matches: 9. CDR3 DNA: TGTGCCAGCAGCTTACCGGGACAGGGAACTAAGGGCTACACCTTC. It specifies CASSLPGQGTKGYTF.

The chain carries TRBV2 and TRBJ2-7, with D uncertain. Trimming stripped 3 bases from V and 9 bases from J, with 30 bases between. The V gene's germline CDR1 is SNHLY and CDR2 FYNNEI. The CDR3 contains 18 residues. The CDR3 DNA reads TGTGCCAGCAGTGACGGATCGTCGCACAGACCTAACCCTTTCGCGCAGTACTTC. Amino acid sequence: CASSDGSSHRPNPFAQYF.

This chain connects TRBV5-5 to TRBJ2-7; 9 nucleotides line up with TRBD1. Trimming cost V 3 bases and J 5 bases; bases outside gene matches: 6. The CDR3 is 14 amino acids. Germline V lookup: CDR1 SGHKS, CDR2 YYEKEE (reference sequence). CDR3 bases: TGTGCCAGCAGCTCGGGACAGGGAAACCACGAGCAGTACTTC. Its protein is CASSSGQGNHEQYF.

V is TRBV10-3 and J is TRBJ2-1, with D perhaps matching TRBD2 (5 bases). Germline values: CDR1 ENHRY, CDR2 SYGVKD. There are 13 residues in the CDR3. Trimming left V 7 bases short and J 5 bases short, with 12 bases between. CDR3 in DNA: TGTGCCATCAACCAGGACTTGAACAATGAGCAGTTCTTC. Translated: CAINQDLNNEQFF.

The CDR3: CASSLYLGGNTEAFF. Here the CDR3 DNA reads TGCGCCAGCAGCTTGTACCTCGGGGGGAACACTGAAGCTTTCTTT. The genes are TRBV5-1 and TRBJ1-1, with a tentative D call TRBD1 (5 bases). V was shortened by 1 base and J by 1 base, with 11 bases between the two germline ends. Germline assignment: CDR1 SGHRS and CDR2 YFSETQ. The CDR3 is 15 amino acids.

The J gene is TRBJ1-5, the V gene TRBV6-5; the match to TRBD1 covers 8 bases. Germline loops: CDR1 MNHEY, CDR2 SVGAGI. J gave up 5 bases and V 6 bases, and 6 bases lay outside the gene matches. The length of the CDR3 is 14 residues. The chain's CDR3 is CASSRDRRYQPQHF. As DNA, the CDR3 is TGTGCCAGCAGCCGGGACAGGAGGTATCAGCCCCAGCATTTT.